What follows is one T cell receptor (beta chain) and its context. This entry belongs to a study of blood T cell repertoires in COVID-19. Study-level background: Some COVID-19 samples were acute and others convalescent; all came from the United States, Italy and Spain. T cells, B-cell-depleted T cells, or PBMCs provided the cDNA or gDNA that served as material.

TCRdb's copy holds only in-frame clones and misses some; the assay was immunoSEQ multiplex PCR. The profile covers 130,000 to 150,000 clones, with roughly 80% appearing a single time and roughly 2.9% taken by the ten largest. CDR3 size: 14 residues. The V gene's germline CDR1 is MDHEN and CDR2 SYDVKM. V was clipped by 2 bases and J by 4 bases, with 11 bases between them. The TCR originated in a woman aged 40 to 50 with active or convalescent COVID-19. The chain links TRBV28 to TRBJ1-1, with D tentatively TRBD1 (6 bases). The sample was peripheral blood. CDR3 coding DNA: TGTGCCAGCAGTTTAGGGTCCAGGGGCACTGAAGCTTTCTTT. It yields the protein CASSLGSRGTEAFF.